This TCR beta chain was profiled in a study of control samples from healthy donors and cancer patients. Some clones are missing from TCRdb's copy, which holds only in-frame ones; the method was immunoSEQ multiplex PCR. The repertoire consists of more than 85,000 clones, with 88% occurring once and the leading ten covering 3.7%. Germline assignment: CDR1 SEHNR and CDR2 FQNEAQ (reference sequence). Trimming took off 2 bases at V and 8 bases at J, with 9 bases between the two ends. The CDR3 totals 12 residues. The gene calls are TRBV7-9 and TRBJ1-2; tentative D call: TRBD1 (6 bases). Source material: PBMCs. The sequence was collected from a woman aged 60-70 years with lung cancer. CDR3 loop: CASSLNGGGYTF. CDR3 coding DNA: TGTGCCAGCAGCTTAAACGGGGGCGGCTACACCTTC.